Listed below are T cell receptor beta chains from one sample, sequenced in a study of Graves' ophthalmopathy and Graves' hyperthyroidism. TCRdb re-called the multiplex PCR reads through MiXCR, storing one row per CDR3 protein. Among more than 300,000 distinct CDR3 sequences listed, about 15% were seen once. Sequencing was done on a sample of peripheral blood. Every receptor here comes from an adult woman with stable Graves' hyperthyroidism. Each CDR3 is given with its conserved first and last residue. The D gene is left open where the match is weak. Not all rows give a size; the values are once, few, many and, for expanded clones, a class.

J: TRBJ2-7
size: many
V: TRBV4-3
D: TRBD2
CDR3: CASSQDSAGGTYEQYF
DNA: TGCGCCAGCAGCCAAGATTCAGCGGGAGGGACCTACGAGCAGTACTTC

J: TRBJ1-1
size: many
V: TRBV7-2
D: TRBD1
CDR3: CASSTDRANEAFF
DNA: TGTGCCAGCAGCACGGACAGGGCAAATGAAGCTTTCTTT

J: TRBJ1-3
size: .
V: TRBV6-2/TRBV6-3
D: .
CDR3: CASRGWRKPGGSGNTIYF
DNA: TGTGCCAGCAGGGGGTGGCGTAAACCTGGGGGCTCTGGAAACACCATATATTTT

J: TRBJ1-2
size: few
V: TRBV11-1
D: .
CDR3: CASSLSESERDYGYTF
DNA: TGTGCCAGCAGCTTAAGTGAGTCCGAGAGGGACTATGGCTACACCTTC

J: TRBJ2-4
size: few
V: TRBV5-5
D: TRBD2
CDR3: CASTDGLAGNVQYF
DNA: TGTGCCAGCACCGACGGACTAGCGGGAAACGTTCAGTACTTC

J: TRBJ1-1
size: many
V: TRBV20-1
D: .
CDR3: CNARSGMNTEAFF
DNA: TGCAATGCTAGGAGTGGTATGAACACTGAAGCTTTCTTT

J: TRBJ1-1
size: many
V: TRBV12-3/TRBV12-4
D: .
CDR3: CASRWTANTEAFF
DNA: TGTGCCAGCAGATGGACAGCGAACACTGAAGCTTTCTTT

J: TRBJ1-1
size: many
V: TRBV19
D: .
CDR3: CASSIGEANTEAFF
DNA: TGTGCCAGTAGTATAGGAGAGGCGAACACTGAAGCTTTCTTT

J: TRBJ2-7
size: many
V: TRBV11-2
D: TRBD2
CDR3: CASSPAGPEGTSF
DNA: TGTGCCAGCAGCCCAGCGGGGCCCGAAGGAACAAGCTTC

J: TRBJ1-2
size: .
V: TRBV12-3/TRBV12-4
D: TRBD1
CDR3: CASTPTGGNYGYTF
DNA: TGTGCCAGCACCCCGACAGGGGGCAACTATGGCTACACCTTC

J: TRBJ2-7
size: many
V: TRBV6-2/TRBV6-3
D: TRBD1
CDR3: CASSYPRTGMNEQYF
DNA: TGTGCCAGCAGTTACCCAAGGACAGGGATGAACGAGCAGTACTTC

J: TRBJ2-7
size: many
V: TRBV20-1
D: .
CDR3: CSARGRAYEQYF
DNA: TGCAGTGCTAGAGGCAGGGCCTACGAGCAGTACTTC

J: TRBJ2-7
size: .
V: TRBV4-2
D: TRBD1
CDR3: CASSQDLDRTSYEQYF
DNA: TGTGCCAGCAGCCAAGACCTGGACAGGACCTCCTACGAGCAGTACTTC

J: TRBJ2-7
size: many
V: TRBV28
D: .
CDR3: CASRPAGGASYEQYF
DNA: TGTGCCAGCAGGCCGGCAGGTGGGGCCAGCTACGAGCAGTACTTC

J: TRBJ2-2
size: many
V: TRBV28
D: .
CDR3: CASSLFPNTGELFF
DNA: TGTGCCAGCAGTTTGTTTCCGAACACCGGGGAGCTGTTTTTT

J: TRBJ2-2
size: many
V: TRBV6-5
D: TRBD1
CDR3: CASSYLTGSDTGELFF
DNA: TGTGCCAGCAGTTATCTGACAGGGAGCGACACCGGGGAGCTGTTTTTT

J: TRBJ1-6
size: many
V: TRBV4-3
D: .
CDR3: CASSQGTATNSPLHF
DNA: TGCGCCAGCAGCCAAGGGACAGCCACCAATTCACCCCTCCACTTT

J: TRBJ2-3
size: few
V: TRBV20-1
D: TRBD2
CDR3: CSARGLAGLTDTQYF
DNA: TGCAGTGCTAGAGGACTAGCGGGACTCACAGATACGCAGTATTTT

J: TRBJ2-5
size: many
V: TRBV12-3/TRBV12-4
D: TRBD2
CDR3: CASSRSSGRPQETQYF
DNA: TGTGCCAGCAGCCGAAGTAGCGGGAGGCCCCAAGAGACCCAGTACTTC

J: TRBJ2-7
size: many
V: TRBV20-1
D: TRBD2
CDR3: CSATSGGLGYEQYF
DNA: TGCAGTGCTACCTCGGGGGGGTTAGGGTACGAGCAGTACTTC

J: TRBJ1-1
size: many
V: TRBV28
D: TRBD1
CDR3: CAGRPGQAEAFF
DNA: TGTGCCGGCAGGCCTGGACAGGCAGAAGCTTTCTTT

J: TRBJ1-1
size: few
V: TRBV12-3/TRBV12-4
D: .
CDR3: CASSLGPTTEAFF
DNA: TGTGCCAGCAGTTTAGGCCCTACCACTGAAGCTTTCTTT

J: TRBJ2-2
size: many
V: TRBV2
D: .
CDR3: CASTGWVANTGELFF
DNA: TGTGCCAGCACAGGATGGGTGGCGAACACCGGGGAGCTGTTTTTT

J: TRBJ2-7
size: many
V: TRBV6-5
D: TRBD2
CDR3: CASRLSGSRYEQYF
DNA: TGTGCCAGCAGGCTAAGCGGGAGCCGGTACGAGCAGTACTTC

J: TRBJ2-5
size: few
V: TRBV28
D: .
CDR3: CASSSVTRTINQETQYF
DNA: TGTGCCAGCAGTTCCGTGACACGAACCATTAACCAAGAGACCCAGTACTTC

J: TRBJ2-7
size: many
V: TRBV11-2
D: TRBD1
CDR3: CASGTGLREQYF
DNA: TGTGCCAGCGGGACAGGGCTGCGGGAGCAGTACTTC

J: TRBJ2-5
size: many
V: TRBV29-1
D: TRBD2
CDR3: CSVEGGSRETQYF
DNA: TGCAGCGTTGAGGGAGGGAGTCGGGAGACCCAGTACTTC

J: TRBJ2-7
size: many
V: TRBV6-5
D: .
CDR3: CASSYSVRDHTYEQYF
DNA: TGTGCCAGCAGTTACTCGGTGCGGGACCATACCTACGAGCAGTACTTC

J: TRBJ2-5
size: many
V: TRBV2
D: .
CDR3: CASSPLGGRETQYF
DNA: TGTGCCAGCAGCCCCTTGGGGGGCCGGGAGACCCAGTACTTC

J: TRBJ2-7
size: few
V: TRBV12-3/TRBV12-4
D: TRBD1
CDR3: CASSLGQPSYEQYF
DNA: TGTGCCAGCAGTTTGGGACAGCCGAGCTACGAGCAGTACTTC

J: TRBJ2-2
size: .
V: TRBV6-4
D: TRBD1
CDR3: CASRDREDTGELFF
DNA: TGTGCCAGCAGGGACAGGGAGGACACCGGGGAGCTGTTTTTT

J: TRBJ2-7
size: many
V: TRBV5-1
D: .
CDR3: CASSLRGARVYEQYF
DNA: TGCGCCAGCAGCTTGCGAGGCGCCCGAGTCTACGAGCAGTACTTC

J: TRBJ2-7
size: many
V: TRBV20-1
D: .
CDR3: CSAREAQGDTYEQYF
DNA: TGCAGTGCTAGAGAGGCACAGGGCGATACCTACGAGCAGTACTTC

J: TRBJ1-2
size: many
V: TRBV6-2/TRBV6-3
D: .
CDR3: CASSYSLREGSEGYTF
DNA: TGTGCCAGCAGTTACTCCCTCAGGGAGGGGTCGGAAGGCTACACCTTC

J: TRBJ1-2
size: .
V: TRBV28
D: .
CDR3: CASSSGIRYGYTF
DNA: TGTGCCAGCAGTTCTGGGATTCGGTATGGCTACACCTTC

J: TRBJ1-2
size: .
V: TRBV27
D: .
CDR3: CASSLQENYGYTF
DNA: TGTGCCAGCAGCCTACAGGAAAACTATGGCTACACCTTC

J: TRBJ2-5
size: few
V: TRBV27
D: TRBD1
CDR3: CASSSYGWTGGEWETQYF
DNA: TGTGCCAGCAGTTCCTACGGGTGGACAGGGGGCGAATGGGAGACCCAGTACTTC